This T cell receptor beta chain was recorded in a study of T cell responses to AZD1222 COVID-19 vaccine. Study-level background: Pooling was applied to second doses at about 4 or about 12 weeks. Study results and limitations: Most donors were white British and more were female, and clonal diversity was possibly underestimated. Baseline testing showed seropositivity in only six or seven AZD1222 recipients.

CDR1 and CDR2 from the germline V gene are MNHEY and SMNVEV (reference sequence). The CDR3 consists of 13 residues. V gave up 2 bases and J gave up 4 bases, with 8 bases separating them. Regarding this clone: Antigen specificity is unknown.

Repertoires were generated with immunoSEQ multiplex PCR, while TCRdb's copy carries only in-frame clones and drops some. The sample records fewer than 200,000 clones, roughly 92% being singletons. The sequencing used peripheral blood, collected on day 0 of AZD1222 vaccination. The source is an adult in good health. The chain is built from TRBV27 and TRBJ1-2; D is ambiguous. CDR3 nucleotides: TGTGCCAGCAGTTTAGGGCACAGCTATGGCTACACCTTC. This encodes CASSLGHSYGYTF.